This T cell receptor beta chain appears in the sequencing data of a study of T cells in women clearing cervical HPV infection. As regards this clone: With the read ending 3 residues before the CDR3 end, the germline J gene is used to fill in that end.

MY09/MY11 PCR detected cervical HPV DNA; dot-blot assigned genotypes. The V gene's germline CDR1 is SNHLY and CDR2 FYNNEI. The CDR3 has 15 residues. Average input was approximately 1,100 ng genomic DNA for immunoSEQ TCR beta CDR3 amplification. The protocol was immunoSEQ multiplex PCR, while the TCRdb copy is restricted to in-frame clones and leaves out a portion. The sample holds tens of thousands of clones. Material for sequencing was blood buffy coat. The TCR comes from a woman between 18 and 70 years old with a cervical HPV16 infection that either progressed to CIN3+ or cleared (not recorded which). This chain links TRBV2 with TRBJ1-4; TRBD1 aligns across 7 bases. CDR3 protein: CASSETGTENSPLFF. CDR3 DNA, as far as it was read: TGTGCCAGCAGTGAGACCGGGACAGAGAATTCACCA.